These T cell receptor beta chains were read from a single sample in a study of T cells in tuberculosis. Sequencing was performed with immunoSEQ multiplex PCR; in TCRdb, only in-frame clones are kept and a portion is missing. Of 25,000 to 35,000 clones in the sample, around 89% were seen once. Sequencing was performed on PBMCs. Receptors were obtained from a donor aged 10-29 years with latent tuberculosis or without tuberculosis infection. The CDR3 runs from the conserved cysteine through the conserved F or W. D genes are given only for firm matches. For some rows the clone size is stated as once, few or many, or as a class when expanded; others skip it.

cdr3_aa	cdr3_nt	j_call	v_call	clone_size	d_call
CASKVDPGENSPLHF	TGTGCCAGCAAAGTAGATCCCGGGGAAAATTCACCCCTCCACTTT	TRBJ1-6	TRBV27	.	.
CASSGGFTDTQYF	TGTGCCAGCAGCGGGGGGTTCACAGATACGCAGTATTTT	TRBJ2-3	TRBV7-9	.	.
CASSVIRDAGAWGRDTQYF	TGTGCCAGCAGCGTAATTCGGGATGCGGGGGCCTGGGGAAGAGATACGCAGTATTTT	TRBJ2-3	TRBV7-2	.	.
CASSESYSRGEAFF	TGTGCCAGCAGTGAAAGCTATAGTAGGGGTGAAGCTTTCTTT	TRBJ1-1	TRBV6-1	.	.
CASSLVSGGAETQYF	TGTGCCAGCAGCTTGGTTAGCGGGGGGGCAGAGACCCAGTACTTC	TRBJ2-5	TRBV7-9	.	TRBD2
CASGTSEAFF	TGTGCCAGTGGGACATCTGAAGCTTTCTTT	TRBJ1-1	TRBV6-5	once	.
CASGLAGQHSNQPQHF	TGTGCTAGTGGTTTGGCGGGACAGCATAGCAATCAGCCCCAGCATTTT	TRBJ1-5	TRBV12-5	.	TRBD1
CASRGGVGTDTQYF	TGTGCCAGCAGGGGGGGGGTTGGCACAGATACGCAGTATTTT	TRBJ2-3	TRBV2	.	TRBD2
CAIDRGMGEQYF	TGCGCCATAGACAGGGGAATGGGCGAGCAGTACTTC	TRBJ2-7	TRBV5-1	.	TRBD1
CASSLGGDPDQPQHF	TGTGCCAGCAGCTTGGGAGGCGACCCGGATCAGCCCCAGCATTTT	TRBJ1-5	TRBV5-4	few	.
CASSPWGLLEMAQYF	TGTGCCAGCAGTCCCTGGGGACTCTTAGAGATGGCCCAGTACTTC	TRBJ2-5	TRBV27	.	.
CASSLDLAGGWQETQYF	TGTGCCAGCAGCTTGGATCTAGCGGGGGGATGGCAAGAGACCCAGTACTTC	TRBJ2-5	TRBV5-6	.	TRBD2
CGTSGYPTGELFF	TGTGGCACTAGCGGCTACCCCACCGGGGAGCTGTTTTTT	TRBJ2-2	TRBV27	.	TRBD2
CASSSNRDSYNEQFF	TGTGCCAGCAGTTCCAACAGAGACTCCTACAATGAGCAGTTCTTC	TRBJ2-1	TRBV7-9	.	.
CASSGAYEQYF	TGTGCCAGTAGCGGGGCATACGAGCAGTACTTC	TRBJ2-7	TRBV6-6	.	TRBD2
CASSQDYRTAGTDTQYF	TGCGCCAGCAGCCAAGATTATAGGACAGCGGGCACAGATACGCAGTATTTT	TRBJ2-3	TRBV4-3	.	.
CASSSRDFRTDTQYF	TGCGCCAGCAGCTCCCGGGACTTTCGCACAGATACGCAGTATTTT	TRBJ2-3	TRBV5-1	.	.
CASSRQGEDTQYF	TGTGCCAGCTCTAGACAGGGGGAAGATACGCAGTATTTT	TRBJ2-3	TRBV5-4	.	TRBD1